This entry lists 7 T cell receptor beta chains sequenced from one sample in a study of CD8 T cells in ankylosing spondylitis. TCRdb reprocessed the 5' RACE reads via MiXCR and lists one record per CDR3 protein. The sample includes under 250,000 distinct CDR3 sequences, under 8.5% of them seen just once. What was sequenced was blood, either unsorted or a sorted T cell fraction (not recorded which). All receptors derive from a female donor with ankylosing spondylitis or in good health (not recorded which).

At least ten counts were recorded for this clonotype. This chain uses TRBV27 with TRBJ2-2; perhaps TRBD1 as D (6 bases). CDR1 and CDR2 from the germline V gene are MNHEY and SMNVEV (reference sequence). The CDR3 extends over 14 amino acids. The V end lost 6 bases, the J end lost 4 bases, and 12 bases lay between the germline ends. The CDR3 protein is CASSSQGITGELFF. DNA of the CDR3: TGTGCCAGCAGCTCACAGGGTATCACCGGGGAGCTGTTTTTT.

This clonotype was detected many times. The chain employs TRBV11-2 and TRBJ2-7; D possibly corresponds to TRBD1 (5 bases). V lost 0 bases and J 4 bases, leaving 13 bases between the germline ends. The germline V gene has CDR1 SGHAT and CDR2 FQNNGV. CDR3 length: 15 residues. The CDR3 spells CASSLEGRVLYEQYF. Written as DNA, the CDR3 is TGTGCCAGCAGCTTAGAGGGCAGGGTGCTGTACGAGCAGTACTTC.

This clonotype was found many times. The rearrangement joins TRBV20-1 to TRBJ2-2; maybe TRBD1 (7 bases). CDR3 length: 16 amino acids. The ends were cut back, 8 bases at V and 7 bases at J, with 26 bases in the middle. The germline V gene has CDR1 DFQATT and CDR2 SNEGSKA (reference sequence). The CDR3 nucleotides are TGCAGTACCAAACCAATACCCGGCAGGGGGGACGGGGAGCTGTTTTTT. It is translated as CSTKPIPGRGDGELFF.

This clonotype was observed a handful of times. The genes are TRBV5-1 and TRBJ2-1; 9 positions match TRBD1. CDR1 is SGHRS and CDR2 is YFSETQ in the germline V gene. V lost 4 bases, J lost 7 bases, and 9 bases stayed unmatched. The CDR3 contains 15 residues. The CDR3: CASSGLQGAGNEQFF. DNA of the CDR3: TGCGCCAGCAGCGGACTACAGGGGGCTGGGAATGAGCAGTTCTTC.

This clonotype has ten or more counts. The V gene is TRBV4-3, the J gene TRBJ2-3; the match to TRBD2 covers 8 bases. CDR1 is LGHNA, CDR2 YSLEER, per germline. CDR3 length: 17 amino acids. V shed 4 bases and J 3 bases; nucleotides not matched to a gene: 12. CDR3 bases: TGCGCCAGCAGCCCCCAAAGGGCGGGAGGCCCAACAGATACGCAGTATTTT. Its protein product is CASSPQRAGGPTDTQYF.

This clonotype came up many times. The chain links TRBV28 to TRBJ2-1, with 11 nucleotides matching TRBD2. Germline loops: CDR1 MDHEN, CDR2 SYDVKM. J was trimmed by 5 bases and V by 2 bases; bases with no gene match: 5. The CDR3 consists of 16 residues. The CDR3 bases are TGTGCCAGCAGTTTACCTTTAGCGGGAGGGGACAATGAGCAGTTCTTC. This gives the protein CASSLPLAGGDNEQFF. The variable domain in full, with the rest retrieved from reference TRBV28 and TRBJ2-1, is DVKVTQSSRYLVKRTGEKVFLECVQDMDHENMFWYRQDPGLGLRLIYFSYDVKMKEKGDIPEGYSVSREKKERFSLILESASTNQTSMYLCASSLPLAGGDNEQFFGPGTRLTVL.

At least ten counts were recorded for this clonotype. The chain uses TRBV29-1 and TRBJ1-3; perhaps TRBD1 as D (5 bases). CDR1 SQVTM and CDR2 ANQGSEA come from the germline V gene. Trimming stripped 1 base from V and 1 base from J, with 11 bases between. The CDR3 totals 15 residues. The CDR3 DNA reads as TGCAGCGTTGAAGGGGGCGGCGGGTCTGGAAACACCATATATTTT. This encodes CSVEGGGGSGNTIYF. The variable domain in full, completed from reference TRBV29-1 and TRBJ1-3, reads SAVISQKPSRDICQRGTSLTIQCQVDSQVTMMFWYRQQPGQSLTLIATANQGSEATYESGFVIDKFPISRPNLTFSTLTVSNMSPEDSSIYLCSVEGGGGSGNTIYFGEGSWLTVV.